The 20 T cell receptor beta chains given below trace back to one sample, sequenced in a study of shared clonotypes between healthy human individuals. Terminally differentiated effector memory CD45RA+ cells were excluded by CCR7 positive selection of CD45RO-negative cells. Assay used: immunoSEQ multiplex PCR; TCRdb lists only in-frame clones, some missing. Of roughly 2.1 million clones listed, about 93% are singletons. Sequencing was done on a sample of naive CD8+ T cells from PBMCs. Every receptor here comes from a man younger than 30 in good health. Some clones in this sample may be carry-over from other donors' samples.

V is TRBV10-3 and J is TRBJ2-1, with TRBD2 matching 11 bases. This CDR3 has 19 residues. Germline-derived CDR1 and CDR2 are ENHRY and SYGVKD. After removal of 0 bases from V and 0 bases from J, the junction contained 7 bases not matched to a gene. CDR3 in amino acids: CAISESGLAATHSYNEQFF. CDR3 nucleotide sequence: TGTGCCATCAGTGAGTCGGGACTAGCGGCGACTCACTCCTACAATGAGCAGTTCTTC.

This clone was observed a handful of times. V usage is TRBV5-4 and J usage is TRBJ1-1; TRBD1 might be the D (5 bases). This CDR3 spans 14 amino acids. Trimming removed 0 bases at V and 6 bases at J, with 12 bases between. Germline-derived CDR1 and CDR2 are SGHNT and YYREEE (reference sequence). In DNA form, the CDR3 reads TGTGCCAGCAGCTTGGCCTGGGGGAGAGCTGAAGCTTTCTTT. Its translation is CASSLAWGRAEAFF.

This chain uses TRBV4-1 with TRBJ1-2; D remains ambiguous. The germline V and J ends were trimmed by 2 bases and 4 bases, with 11 bases remaining between them. Germline CDR1 reads MGHRA; CDR2 reads YSYEKL. The CDR3 length is 14 residues. CDR3 residues: CASSQHGAVYGYTF. The DNA of the CDR3 is TGCGCCAGCAGCCAACACGGAGCAGTCTATGGCTACACCTTC.

This chain connects TRBV27 to TRBJ2-3, with D maybe TRBD2 (6 bases). V gave up 7 bases and J gave up 8 bases, with 10 bases separating them. In germline, CDR1 is MNHEY, CDR2 SMNVEV (reference sequence). CDR3 length equals 11 residues. The CDR3 here is CASNVRGTQYF. Written as DNA, the CDR3 is TGTGCCAGCAATGTGCGGGGTACGCAGTATTTT.

In regard to this clone: Other DNA sequences of this sample code for an identical CDR3. DNA of the CDR3: TGTGCCAGCAGCCCGGGGGTCACCGGGGAGCTGTTTTTT. It specifies CASSPGVTGELFF. V gene TRBV5-6 combines with J gene TRBJ2-2; D possibly corresponds to TRBD2 (6 bases). Trimming took 4 bases from V and 4 from J, leaving 8 bases between them. Germline assignment: CDR1 SGHDT and CDR2 YYEEEE. The CDR3 consists of 13 residues.

The rearrangement uses TRBV28 and TRBJ2-7; D tentatively fits TRBD1 or TRBD2 (5 bases each). Trimming stripped 5 bases from V and 5 bases from J, with 16 bases between. Germline loops: CDR1 MDHEN, CDR2 SYDVKM. This CDR3 has 14 amino acids. The CDR3 sequence is CASSAGTLSHEQYF. In DNA form, the CDR3 reads TGTGCCAGCAGTGCCGGGACCCTCAGCCACGAGCAGTACTTC.

This rearrangement joins TRBV7-6 to TRBJ1-1; D is unclear. The V gene lost 1 base and the J gene lost 0 bases, with 15 bases spanning the gap. Germline V gene data show CDR1 as SGHVS and CDR2 as FNYEAQ. This CDR3 is built from 17 residues. CDR3 nucleotide sequence: TGTGCCAGCAGCTTAGTATCCCTCTCGGCTCTGAACACTGAAGCTTTCTTT. Its protein is CASSLVSLSALNTEAFF. Full variable domain (remainder filled in from reference TRBV7-6 and TRBJ1-1): GAGVSQSPRYKVTKRGQDVALRCDPISGHVSLYWYRQALGQGPEFLTYFNYEAQQDKSGLPNDRFSAERPEGSISTLTIQRTEQRDSAMYRCASSLVSLSALNTEAFFGQGTRLTVV.

V and J are TRBV11-2 and TRBJ2-3; the D gene is possibly TRBD2 (5 bases). The germline CDR1 and CDR2 sequences are SGHAT and FQNNGV. This CDR3 is built from 13 residues. V lost 5 bases and J 5 bases, leaving 11 bases between the germline ends. The DNA for the CDR3 is TGTGCCAGCAGCCTATGGACTGAAGATACGCAGTATTTT. It encodes CASSLWTEDTQYF. The full variable domain, its missing parts supplied by reference TRBV11-2 and TRBJ2-3, is EAGVAQSPRYKIIEKRQSVAFWCNPISGHATLYWYQQILGQGPKLLIQFQNNGVVDDSQLPKDRFSAERLKGVDSTLKIQPAKLEDSAVYLCASSLWTEDTQYFGPGTRLTVL.

V gene TRBV5-4 combines with J gene TRBJ1-1; 9 nucleotides agree with TRBD1. This CDR3 region has 16 residues. Germline-derived CDR1 and CDR2 are SGHNT and YYREEE (reference sequence). V was clipped by 4 bases and J by 6 bases; unmatched bases: 13. In DNA, the CDR3 is TGTGCCAGCAGCAAGGGCGGGGGACAGGGAAGTCCTGAAGCTTTCTTT. As protein: CASSKGGGQGSPEAFF.

The CDR3 DNA sequence: TGTGCCAGCAGCGCGAGACCGACTAGCGGTCCCTACGAGCAGTACTTC. This sequence encodes CASSARPTSGPYEQYF. The chain uses TRBV7-3 and TRBJ2-7; 9 bases line up with TRBD2. The CDR3 contains 16 residues. The V segment lost 5 bases and the J segment 2 bases; nucleotides outside the gene matches: 10. Per the germline V gene, CDR1 is SGHTA and CDR2 is FQGTGA. The complete variable domain, with remaining parts taken from reference TRBV7-3 and TRBJ2-7, reads GAGVSQTPSNKVTEKGKYVELRCDPISGHTALYWYRQSLGQGPEFLIYFQGTGAADDSGLPNDRFFAVRPEGSVSTLKIQRTERGDSAVYLCASSARPTSGPYEQYFGPGTRLTVT.

The chain links TRBV15 to TRBJ2-7; 7 positions agree with TRBD1. Trimming took 2 bases from V and 2 from J; bases not matched to a gene: 9. CDR1 is LNHNV, CDR2 YYDKDF, per germline (reference sequence). The CDR3 totals 16 residues. In DNA, the CDR3 is TGTGCCACCAGCAGACGCACCGGGACAGATACCTACGAGCAGTACTTC. Protein product: CATSRRTGTDTYEQYF.

The rearrangement joins TRBV21-1 to TRBJ1-1; the table gives TRBD1 as D, unverified against the DNA. TRBV21-1 is a listed pseudogene. This CDR3 region has 15 residues. In DNA, the CDR3 is TGTGCCAGCAGCACATACAGGGGGCTAGACACTGAAGCTTTCTTT. Its protein product is CASSTYRGLDTEAFF.

This chain joins TRBV11-2 and TRBJ2-7; 7 bases are a match to TRBD1. The length of the CDR3 is 15 residues. Germline V lookup: CDR1 SGHAT, CDR2 FQNNGV. The V gene end was trimmed by 5 bases and the J gene end by 2 bases; junction bases not matched to a gene: 9. The CDR3 protein is CASSDTGTVPYEQYF. Here the CDR3 DNA reads TGTGCCAGCAGCGATACCGGGACAGTTCCCTACGAGCAGTACTTC.

This chain uses TRBV9 with TRBJ1-1, with D possibly being TRBD1 (5 bases). Trimming shortened V by 3 bases and J by 3 bases, and 12 bases separated the two germline ends. This CDR3 has 14 amino acids. From germline, CDR1 is SGDLS and CDR2 YYNGEE. The CDR3 loop is CASSAGDFDTEAFF. The CDR3 DNA is TGTGCCAGCAGCGCGGGGGATTTTGACACTGAAGCTTTCTTT. Complete variable domain (other parts from reference TRBV9 and TRBJ1-1): DSGVTQTPKHLITATGQRVTLRCSPRSGDLSVYWYQQSLDQGLQFLIQYYNGEERAKGNILERFSAQQFPDLHSELNLSSLELGDSALYFCASSAGDFDTEAFFGQGTRLTVV.

The chain has TRBV19 and TRBJ1-3; the D gene is possibly TRBD1 (6 bases). The CDR3 spans 15 residues. Germline-derived CDR1 and CDR2 are LNHDA and SQIVND (reference sequence). With 4 bases removed from V and 0 bases from J, the gap between germline ends came to 10 bases. The CDR3 sequence is CASSKTGSSGNTIYF. CDR3 DNA sequence: TGTGCCAGTAGTAAAACAGGGAGCTCTGGAAACACCATATATTTT.

The genes are TRBV19 and TRBJ1-2, with D perhaps matching TRBD1 (5 bases). Trimming took off 7 bases at V and 2 bases at J, with 14 bases between the two ends. CDR3 length equals 14 residues. The germline CDR1 and CDR2 sequences are LNHDA and SQIVND (reference sequence). CDR3 nucleotides: TGTGCCAGTACCCGCGGGGCAGGGAACTATGGCTACACCTTC. Amino acids: CASTRGAGNYGYTF.

As concerns this clone: Other DNA sequences in this specimen translate into the identical CDR3. This chain links TRBV6-5 with TRBJ2-3, with 7 bases aligning to TRBD2. Trimming removed 2 bases from V and 1 base from J; junction bases left unmatched: 3. In germline, CDR1 is MNHEY, CDR2 SVGAGI. CDR3 length equals 15 residues. The chain's CDR3 is CASSYVAGGTDTQYF. The CDR3 DNA follows: TGTGCCAGCAGTTACGTCGCGGGGGGCACAGATACGCAGTATTTT.

The V and J genes are TRBV7-8 and TRBJ1-1, with D possibly TRBD1 on 5 matching bases. Trimming left V 0 bases short and J 5 bases short, with 10 bases between. This CDR3 has 14 residues. The V gene's germline CDR1 is SGHVS and CDR2 FQNEAQ. The CDR3 protein is CASSLAEGRTEAFF. CDR3 bases: TGTGCCAGCAGCTTAGCGGAGGGGCGTACTGAAGCTTTCTTT.

Concerning this clone: This CDR3 is also generated by other DNA sequences in the sample. The gene calls are TRBV7-8 and TRBJ2-7; D unresolved. The CDR3 totals 15 residues. V lost 0 bases to trimming and J lost 2 bases, with 11 bases between them. Germline values: CDR1 SGHVS, CDR2 FQNEAQ. The CDR3 protein is CASSLALGSTYEQYF. In DNA, the CDR3 is TGTGCCAGCAGCTTAGCGTTAGGGTCCACCTACGAGCAGTACTTC.

The chain is built from TRBV2 and TRBJ2-1; D gene uncertain. The CDR3 contains 12 residues. CDR1 and CDR2 from the germline V gene are SNHLY and FYNNEI. V shed 10 bases and J shed 2 bases, with 9 bases lying between them. CDR3 coding DNA: TGTGCCAAGCAAGTGGCCTACAATGAGCAGTTCTTC. It yields the protein CAKQVAYNEQFF. The variable domain in full, with the rest retrieved from reference TRBV2 and TRBJ2-1, is EPEVTQTPSHQVTQMGQEVILRCVPISNHLYFYWYRQILGQKVEFLVSFYNNEISEKSEIFDDQFSVERPDGSNFTLKIRSTKLEDSAMYFCAKQVAYNEQFFGPGTRLTVL.